The 23 T cell receptor beta chains below all came from one sample that was sequenced in a study of early T cells in non-severe SARS-CoV-2 infection. Each CDR3 protein is one row after TCRdb ran MiXCR on the 5' RACE reads. The table records 70,000 to 85,000 distinct CDR3 sequences, roughly 13% of them present only once. Material: whole blood. The source is an adult who was a healthcare worker with PCR-confirmed SARS-CoV-2 infection or an uninfected control (not recorded which).

The table lists this clonotype with a few counts. The chain joins TRBV20-1 to TRBJ1-2, with D possibly being TRBD1 (6 bases). V lost 2 bases and J 3 bases, leaving 7 bases between the germline ends. Germline V gene lookup returns CDR1 DFQATT and CDR2 SNEGSKA (reference sequence). This CDR3 is 12 amino acids long. The CDR3 nucleotides are TGCAGTGCTAGAAACAGGGACTATGGCTACACCTTC. Translated, it gives CSARNRDYGYTF.

The rearrangement joins TRBV7-9 to TRBJ2-2; D gene unclear. The CDR3 contains 13 residues. Trimming cost V 4 bases and J 5 bases, with 8 bases left between them. Germline values: CDR1 SEHNR, CDR2 FQNEAQ (reference sequence). The chain's CDR3 is CASSSLRTGELFF. The CDR3 DNA sequence: TGTGCCAGCAGCTCACTGAGGACCGGGGAGCTGTTTTTT.

There are many counts of this clonotype. The chain has TRBV2 and TRBJ2-7; the D is unclear. Per the germline V gene, CDR1 is SNHLY and CDR2 is FYNNEI. The CDR3 is 13 amino acids. V was cut by 7 bases and J by 3 bases, with 13 bases left in between. The CDR3 protein is CASKVGIGYEQYF. The CDR3 nucleotides are TGTGCCAGCAAGGTGGGAATCGGCTACGAGCAGTACTTC.

The V call is TRBV27, the J call TRBJ1-1; 7 bases align to TRBD1. The germline CDR1 and CDR2 sequences are MNHEY and SMNVEV (reference sequence). The CDR3 runs 14 residues. Germline trimming cut 3 bases from V and 1 base from J; bases unmatched to any gene: 2. Here the CDR3 reads CASSLYRGNTEAFF. In nucleotides, the CDR3 is TGTGCCAGCAGTTTGTACAGGGGGAACACTGAAGCTTTCTTT.

This clonotype was counted between two and nine times. The chain couples TRBV25-1 to TRBJ2-7; D gene ambiguous. Trimming shortened V by 0 bases and J by 5 bases, and 8 bases separated the two germline ends. Per the germline V gene, CDR1 is MGHDK and CDR2 is SYGVNS. This CDR3 is 13 amino acids long. CDR3 region: CASSEYPNHEQYF. CDR3 coding DNA: TGTGCCAGCAGTGAATATCCGAACCACGAGCAGTACTTC.

The chain employs TRBV5-6 and TRBJ1-2; tentatively, D is TRBD1 (5 bases). Germline V lookup: CDR1 SGHDT, CDR2 YYEEEE. This CDR3 spans 15 amino acids. With 3 bases removed from V and 13 bases from J, the gap between germline ends came to 25 bases. The CDR3 loop reads CASSSTWRGTEGSTF. The CDR3 coding sequence is TGTGCCAGCAGCTCCACCTGGCGGGGTACGGAGGGGAGCACCTTC.

The V and J genes are TRBV4-2 and TRBJ2-2; D call uncertain. The germline CDR1 and CDR2 sequences are LGHNA and YNFKEQ. CDR3 length equals 13 residues. V shed 1 base and J shed 6 bases, with 6 bases lying between them. The CDR3 DNA reads as TGTGCCAGCAGCCAAGGTTGGGCCGGGGAGCTGTTTTTT. Residues: CASSQGWAGELFF.

This clonotype showed up many times. This rearrangement joins TRBV6-5 to TRBJ1-1; D may be TRBD1 (5 bases). The CDR3 has 13 residues. Germline V CDR1 and CDR2: MNHEY, SVGAGI. The V and J ends lost 6 bases and 4 bases respectively, with 12 bases between them. The CDR3 is CASSPGTLTEAFF. DNA for the CDR3: TGTGCCAGCAGCCCAGGGACCCTCACTGAAGCTTTCTTT.

This clonotype turned up a few times. The V call is TRBV7-9, the J call TRBJ2-3, with 8 bases fitting TRBD2. This CDR3 has 16 residues. Germline V CDR1 and CDR2: SEHNR, FQNEAQ (reference sequence). V lost 7 bases, J lost 2 bases, and 11 bases stayed unmatched. The CDR3 bases are TGTGCCAGCACTCCGCGGGGGGTTTCGGTCACAGATACGCAGTATTTT. Translating gives CASTPRGVSVTDTQYF.

This clonotype came up a few times. The chain recombines TRBV6-6 with TRBJ2-1; 8 bases are a match to TRBD2. The CDR3 totals 21 residues. The V gene's germline CDR1 is MNHNY and CDR2 SVGAGI (reference sequence). With 0 bases clipped from V and 0 bases from J, the junction kept 16 bases outside the gene matches. CDR3: CASSYSGSGTRVSSSYNEQFF. For the CDR3, the DNA is TGTGCCAGCAGTTACTCGGGGTCCGGGACTAGAGTCTCGAGCTCCTACAATGAGCAGTTCTTC.

The V call is TRBV6-5, the J call TRBJ1-1; TRBD1 is a possible D gene (5 bases). Germline lookup yields CDR1 MNHEY and CDR2 SVGAGI. CDR3 length: 14 residues. V gave up 5 bases and J gave up 10 bases, with 20 bases separating them. This CDR3 is CASSAVVGPGGAFF. DNA of the CDR3: TGTGCCAGCAGTGCCGTCGTAGGGCCGGGGGGAGCTTTCTTT.

This chain connects TRBV5-1 to TRBJ2-3; D remains ambiguous. Germline V gene lookup returns CDR1 SGHRS and CDR2 YFSETQ. V lost 4 bases, J lost 5 bases, and 5 bases lay in between. The CDR3 has 11 residues. CDR3 sequence: CASSGEDTQYF. The CDR3 DNA reads TGCGCCAGCAGCGGGGAAGATACGCAGTATTTT.

The V call is TRBV9, the J call TRBJ2-7; the D call may be TRBD1 or TRBD2 (5 bases each). In germline, CDR1 is SGDLS, CDR2 YYNGEE. V lost 2 bases, J lost 5 bases, and 11 bases lay in between. The CDR3 totals 13 residues. The CDR3, as DNA: TGTGCCAGCAGCGTGTGGGACGGGGACGAGCAGTACTTC. Protein: CASSVWDGDEQYF.

The J gene is TRBJ2-7, the V gene TRBV18, with 11 bases identical to TRBD1. V trimming: 6 bases; J trimming: 2 bases; junction bases outside the gene matches: 15. Looked up from germline, CDR1 is KGHSH and CDR2 is LQKENI. This CDR3 region has 18 residues. The chain's CDR3 is CASSPRTGGNAGPYEQYF. CDR3 in DNA: TGTGCCAGCTCCCCAAGGACAGGGGGCAATGCGGGCCCCTACGAGCAGTACTTC.

This clonotype was picked up many times. This chain links TRBV5-4 with TRBJ2-3; D tentatively fits TRBD1 or TRBD2 (5 bases each). This CDR3 has 18 residues. Looked up from germline, CDR1 is SGHNT and CDR2 is YYREEE (reference sequence). V lost 4 bases, J lost 2 bases, and 23 bases lay in between. The CDR3 DNA reads as TGTGCCAGCAGCACTAAGCTTGGAGCGAGGGGTAACACAGATACGCAGTATTTT. As protein: CASSTKLGARGNTDTQYF.

This clonotype was seen more than once but under ten times. This chain connects TRBV10-3 to TRBJ2-6, with TRBD1 identical over 8 bases. This CDR3 contains 16 residues. The J segment lost 5 bases and the V segment lost 5 bases, leaving 8 bases of the junction unmatched. CDR1 is ENHRY, CDR2 SYGVKD, per germline. This CDR3 reads CAISQGALNRANVLTF. CDR3 in DNA: TGTGCCATCAGTCAGGGGGCCCTGAATCGGGCCAACGTCCTGACTTTC.

This chain uses TRBV2 with TRBJ2-2; D is undetermined. The V gene lost 6 bases and the J gene lost 2 bases, with 7 bases spanning the gap. The CDR3 loop spans 13 amino acids. Germline CDR1 and CDR2: SNHLY and FYNNEI. CDR3 in amino acids: CASRADNTGELFF. CDR3 DNA: TGTGCCAGCAGGGCGGACAACACCGGGGAGCTGTTTTTT.

This clonotype was seen ten or more times. The J gene is TRBJ1-5, the V gene TRBV20-1, with 7 bases identical to TRBD1. This CDR3 comprises 17 residues. Germline values: CDR1 DFQATT, CDR2 SNEGSKA (reference sequence). The junction had 14 bases not matched to a gene; V was cut back by 3 bases and J by 3 bases. The CDR3, as DNA: TGCAGTGCTAGTAACCGACAGGGAGGGCGCTTCAATCAGCCCCAGCATTTT. This codes for CSASNRQGGRFNQPQHF.

In its sample, this clonotype was seen a few times. The chain uses TRBV29-1 and TRBJ2-5; a possible D gene is TRBD1 (6 bases). There are 14 residues in the CDR3. Germline V gives CDR1 SQVTM, CDR2 ANQGSEA. V gave up 3 bases and J gave up 6 bases, with 17 bases separating them. This chain's CDR3 is CSVDGRGLTKTQYF. As DNA, the CDR3 is TGCAGCGTTGATGGCAGGGGCCTTACGAAGACCCAGTACTTC. The variable domain in full, with the rest retrieved from reference TRBV29-1 and TRBJ2-5, is SAVISQKPSRDICQRGTSLTIQCQVDSQVTMMFWYRQQPGQSLTLIATANQGSEATYESGFVIDKFPISRPNLTFSTLTVSNMSPEDSSIYLCSVDGRGLTKTQYFGPGTRLLVL.

CDR3 residues: CASSETGLPGYTF. The CDR3 bases are TGTGCCAGCAGTGAAACGGGGCTACCTGGCTACACCTTC. The J gene is TRBJ1-2, the V gene TRBV6-1; tentative D call: TRBD1 (5 bases). Trimming left V 2 bases short and J 7 bases short, with 11 bases between. Germline lookup yields CDR1 MNHNS and CDR2 SASEGT. The CDR3 is 13 amino acids.

At least ten counts were recorded for this clonotype. J is TRBJ2-6 and V is TRBV6-4; D unresolved. V was shortened by 3 bases and J by 0 bases, with 9 bases between the two germline ends. The CDR3 has 16 amino acids. CDR1 MRHNA and CDR2 SNTAGT come from the germline V gene. CDR3 sequence reads: CASSEGSYSGANVLTF. Written as DNA, the CDR3 is TGTGCCAGCAGTGAAGGCAGCTACTCTGGGGCCAACGTCCTGACTTTC.

This clonotype was counted only a few times. The CDR3 region has the DNA TGTGCCAGCAGCTGGGACAGGGCAAGTGGCTACACCTTC. This encodes CASSWDRASGYTF. This chain connects TRBV7-6 to TRBJ1-2, with 9 bases identical to TRBD1. This CDR3 spans 13 amino acids. Germline V gene sequence: CDR1 SGHVS, CDR2 FNYEAQ. V was pared by 4 bases and J by 7 bases, with 4 bases of the junction left unmatched.

Many counts were recorded for this clonotype. The chain is built from TRBV15 and TRBJ2-1; 11 bases align to TRBD2. The CDR3 totals 14 residues. The junction had 2 bases not matched to a gene; V was cut back by 0 bases and J by 10 bases. Germline CDR1 reads LNHNV; CDR2 reads YYDKDF (reference sequence). This CDR3 is CATSRDPSGREQFF. As DNA, the CDR3 is TGTGCCACCAGCAGAGACCCTAGCGGGAGGGAGCAGTTCTTC.